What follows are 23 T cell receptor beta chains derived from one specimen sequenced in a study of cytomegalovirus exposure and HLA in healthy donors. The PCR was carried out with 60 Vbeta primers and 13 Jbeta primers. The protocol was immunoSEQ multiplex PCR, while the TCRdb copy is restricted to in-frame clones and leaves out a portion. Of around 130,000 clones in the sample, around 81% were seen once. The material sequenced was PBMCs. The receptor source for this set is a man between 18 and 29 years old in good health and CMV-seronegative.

The CDR3 is CASSQEYRAGVREQYF. The CDR3 DNA reads TGCGCCAGCAGCCAAGAATATCGGGCGGGGGTAAGGGAGCAGTACTTC. The chain employs TRBV4-3 and TRBJ2-7; 7 bases are a match to TRBD2. The CDR3 extends over 16 amino acids. Per germline, CDR1 LGHNA and CDR2 YSLEER. The trim removed 0 bases at V and 7 bases at J, leaving 12 bases unmatched.

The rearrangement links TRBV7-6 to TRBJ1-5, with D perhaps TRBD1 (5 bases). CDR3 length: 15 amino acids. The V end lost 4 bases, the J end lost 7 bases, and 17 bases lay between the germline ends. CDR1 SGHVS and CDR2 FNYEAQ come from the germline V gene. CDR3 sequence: CASSSLLGAGQPQHF. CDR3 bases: TGTGCCAGCAGCTCCCTCCTTGGGGCGGGACAGCCCCAGCATTTT.

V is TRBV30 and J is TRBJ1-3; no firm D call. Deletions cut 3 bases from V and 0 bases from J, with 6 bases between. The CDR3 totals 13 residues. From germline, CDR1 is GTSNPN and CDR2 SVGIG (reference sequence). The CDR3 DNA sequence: TGTGCCTGGAGATTTCACTCTGGAAACACCATATATTTT. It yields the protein CAWRFHSGNTIYF.

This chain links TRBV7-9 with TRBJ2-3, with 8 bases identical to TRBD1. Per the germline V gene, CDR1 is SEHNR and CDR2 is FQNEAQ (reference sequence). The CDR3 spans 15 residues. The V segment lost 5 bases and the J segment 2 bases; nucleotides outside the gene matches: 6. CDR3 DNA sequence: TGTGCCAGCAGCCCTAGGGACAGGCTCACAGATACGCAGTATTTT. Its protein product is CASSPRDRLTDTQYF. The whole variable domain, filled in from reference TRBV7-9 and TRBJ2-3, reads DTGVSQNPRHKITKRGQNVTFRCDPISEHNRLYWYRQTLGQGPEFLTYFQNEAQLEKSRLLSDRFSAERPKGSFSTLEIQRTEQGDSAMYLCASSPRDRLTDTQYFGPGTRLTVL.

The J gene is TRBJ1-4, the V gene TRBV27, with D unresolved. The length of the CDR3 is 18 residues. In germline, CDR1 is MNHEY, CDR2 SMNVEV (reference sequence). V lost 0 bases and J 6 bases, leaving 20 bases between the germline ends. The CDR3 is CASSLSSSAGSTYEKLFF. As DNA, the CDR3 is TGTGCCAGCAGTTTATCGAGCAGCGCGGGGAGTACTTATGAAAAACTGTTTTTT.

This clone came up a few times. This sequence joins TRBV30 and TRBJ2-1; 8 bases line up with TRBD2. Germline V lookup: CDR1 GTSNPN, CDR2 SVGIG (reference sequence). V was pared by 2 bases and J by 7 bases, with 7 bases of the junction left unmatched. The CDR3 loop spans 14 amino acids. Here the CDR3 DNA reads TGTGCCTGGAGTATGAAGCGGGGGTGGAATGAGCAGTTCTTC. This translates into CAWSMKRGWNEQFF.

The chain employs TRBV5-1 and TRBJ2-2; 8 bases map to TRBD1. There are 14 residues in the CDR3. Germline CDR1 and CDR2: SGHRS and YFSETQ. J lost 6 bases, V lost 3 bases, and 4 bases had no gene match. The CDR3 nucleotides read TGCGCCAGCAGCTCGGGACAGGTGGCCGGGGAGCTGTTTTTT. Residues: CASSSGQVAGELFF. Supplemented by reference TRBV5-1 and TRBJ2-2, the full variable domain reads KAGVTQTPRYLIKTRGQQVTLSCSPISGHRSVSWYQQTPGQGLQFLFEYFSETQRNKGNFPGRFSGRQFSNSRSEMNVSTLELGDSALYLCASSSGQVAGELFFGEGSRLTVL.

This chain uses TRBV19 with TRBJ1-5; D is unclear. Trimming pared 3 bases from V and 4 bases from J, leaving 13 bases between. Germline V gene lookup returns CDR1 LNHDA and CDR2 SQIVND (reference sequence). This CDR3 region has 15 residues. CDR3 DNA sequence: TGTGCCAGTAGTATCGAGGAACCCGCAAATCAGCCCCAGCATTTT. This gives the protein CASSIEEPANQPQHF.

The DNA of the CDR3 is TGTGCCTGGAGTGCCAGCGGGGGGACAGATACGCAGTATTTT. It is translated as CAWSASGGTDTQYF. The chain uses TRBV30 and TRBJ2-3; 9 bases line up with TRBD2. The germline V gene encodes CDR1 GTSNPN and CDR2 SVGIG (reference sequence). The trim removed 1 base at V and 3 bases at J, leaving 2 bases unmatched. CDR3 length equals 14 residues.

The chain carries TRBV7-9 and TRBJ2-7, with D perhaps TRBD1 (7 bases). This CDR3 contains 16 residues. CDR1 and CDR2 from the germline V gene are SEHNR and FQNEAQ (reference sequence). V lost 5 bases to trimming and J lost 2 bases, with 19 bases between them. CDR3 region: CASSMPRGTETYEQYF. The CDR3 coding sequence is TGTGCCAGCAGCATGCCCCGCGGGACAGAAACCTACGAGCAGTACTTC. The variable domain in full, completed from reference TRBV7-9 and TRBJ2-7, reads DTGVSQNPRHKITKRGQNVTFRCDPISEHNRLYWYRQTLGQGPEFLTYFQNEAQLEKSRLLSDRFSAERPKGSFSTLEIQRTEQGDSAMYLCASSMPRGTETYEQYFGPGTRLTVT.

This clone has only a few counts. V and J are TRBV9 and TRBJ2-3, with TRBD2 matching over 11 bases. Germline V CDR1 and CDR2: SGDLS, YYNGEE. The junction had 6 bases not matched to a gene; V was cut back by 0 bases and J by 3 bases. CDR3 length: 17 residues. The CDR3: CASSVASGGYITDTQYF. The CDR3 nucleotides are TGTGCCAGCAGCGTAGCTAGCGGGGGGTATATTACAGATACGCAGTATTTT.

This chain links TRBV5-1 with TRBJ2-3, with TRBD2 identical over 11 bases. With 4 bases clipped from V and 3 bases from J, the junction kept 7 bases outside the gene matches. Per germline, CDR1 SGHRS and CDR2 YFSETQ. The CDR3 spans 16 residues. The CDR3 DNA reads TGCGCCAGCAGCCTTAGCGGGGGGGCTTTGACAGATACGCAGTATTTT. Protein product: CASSLSGGALTDTQYF.

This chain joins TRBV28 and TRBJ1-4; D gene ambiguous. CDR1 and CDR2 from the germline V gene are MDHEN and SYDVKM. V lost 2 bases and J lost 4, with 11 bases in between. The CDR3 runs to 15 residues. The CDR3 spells CASSLNTALNEKLFF. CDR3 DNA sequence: TGTGCCAGCAGTTTAAACACAGCCCTTAATGAAAAACTGTTTTTT.

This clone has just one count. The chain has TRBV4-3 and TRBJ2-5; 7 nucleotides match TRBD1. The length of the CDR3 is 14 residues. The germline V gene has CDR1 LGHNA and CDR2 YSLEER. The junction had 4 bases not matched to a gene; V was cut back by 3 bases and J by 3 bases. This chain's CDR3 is CASSQGTAKETQYF. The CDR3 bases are TGCGCCAGCAGCCAGGGGACAGCCAAAGAGACCCAGTACTTC.

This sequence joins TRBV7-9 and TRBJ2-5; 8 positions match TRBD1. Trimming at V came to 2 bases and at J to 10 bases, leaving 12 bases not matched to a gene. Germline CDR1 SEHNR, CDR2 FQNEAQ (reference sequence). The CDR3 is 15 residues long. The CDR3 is CASSLLSGGPMGQYF. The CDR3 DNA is TGTGCCAGCAGCTTATTATCAGGGGGCCCCATGGGCCAGTACTTC. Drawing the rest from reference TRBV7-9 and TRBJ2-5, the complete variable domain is DTGVSQNPRHKITKRGQNVTFRCDPISEHNRLYWYRQTLGQGPEFLTYFQNEAQLEKSRLLSDRFSAERPKGSFSTLEIQRTEQGDSAMYLCASSLLSGGPMGQYFGPGTRLLVL.

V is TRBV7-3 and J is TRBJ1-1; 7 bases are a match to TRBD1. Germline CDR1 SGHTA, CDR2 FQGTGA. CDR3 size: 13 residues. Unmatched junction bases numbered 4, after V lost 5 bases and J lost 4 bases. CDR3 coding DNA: TGTGCCAGCAGCACAGGGGCGGTCACTGAAGCTTTCTTT. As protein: CASSTGAVTEAFF.

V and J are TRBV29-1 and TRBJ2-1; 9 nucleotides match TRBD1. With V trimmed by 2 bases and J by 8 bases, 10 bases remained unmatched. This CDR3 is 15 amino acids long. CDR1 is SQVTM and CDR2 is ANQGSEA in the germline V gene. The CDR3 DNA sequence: TGCAGCGTTGAACGGATTCCGGGACAGGGTGATGAGCAGTTCTTC. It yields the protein CSVERIPGQGDEQFF.

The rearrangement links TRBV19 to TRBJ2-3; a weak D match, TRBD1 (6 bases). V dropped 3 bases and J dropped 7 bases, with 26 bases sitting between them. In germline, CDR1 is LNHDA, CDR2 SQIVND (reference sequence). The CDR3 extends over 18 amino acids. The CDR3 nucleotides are TGTGCCAGTAGTATCTATCGGGCCACCGGGACAATTAAAAATACGCAGTATTTT. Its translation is CASSIYRATGTIKNTQYF.

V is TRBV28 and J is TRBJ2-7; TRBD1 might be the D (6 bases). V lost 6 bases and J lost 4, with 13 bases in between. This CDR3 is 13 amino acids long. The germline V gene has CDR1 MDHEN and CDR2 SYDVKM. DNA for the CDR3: TGTGCCAGCAGATCCGTCGGACAGTACGAGCAGTACTTC. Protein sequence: CASRSVGQYEQYF.

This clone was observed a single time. The CDR3 nucleotides are TGTGCCAGCAGCTTGATCTCGGTGGAGACCCAGTACTTC. This translates into CASSLISVETQYF. This chain links TRBV5-6 with TRBJ2-5; D unresolved. V was shortened by 1 base and J by 5 bases, with 9 bases between the two germline ends. Looked up from germline, CDR1 is SGHDT and CDR2 is YYEEEE. This CDR3 has 13 residues.

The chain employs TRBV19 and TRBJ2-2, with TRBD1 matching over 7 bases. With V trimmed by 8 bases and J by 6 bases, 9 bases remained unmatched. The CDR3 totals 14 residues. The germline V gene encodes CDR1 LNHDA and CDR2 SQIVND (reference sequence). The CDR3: CASLYRGLPGELFF. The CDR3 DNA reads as TGTGCCAGTCTTTACAGGGGTCTCCCCGGGGAGCTGTTTTTT.

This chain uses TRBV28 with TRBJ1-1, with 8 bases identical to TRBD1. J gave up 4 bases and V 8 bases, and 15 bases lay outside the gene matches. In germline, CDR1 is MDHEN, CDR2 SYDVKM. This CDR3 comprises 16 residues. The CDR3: CASFNTDRVVSTEAFF. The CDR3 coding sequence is TGTGCCAGCTTTAATACGGACAGGGTAGTAAGCACTGAAGCTTTCTTT.

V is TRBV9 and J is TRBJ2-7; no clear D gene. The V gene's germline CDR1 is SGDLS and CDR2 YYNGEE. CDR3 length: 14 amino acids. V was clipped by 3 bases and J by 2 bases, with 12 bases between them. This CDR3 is CASSAPNGPYEQYF. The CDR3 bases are TGTGCCAGCAGCGCCCCTAACGGTCCCTACGAGCAGTACTTC.